A selection of T cell receptor beta chains follows, all from one sample in a study of response to subunit inactivated influenza vaccine. TCRdb passed the RT-PCR reads through MiXCR, listing each CDR3 protein once. This table has roughly 500,000 distinct CDR3 sequences, under 30% appearing once. The sample was also linked to a second study, of T cells expressing NK-cell markers.

Source: CD4+ T cells sorted from PBMCs, taken roughly 12 days after vaccination. These receptors originate from a man aged 45-60 years who received an inactivated influenza vaccine. The CDR3 runs from the conserved cysteine through the conserved F or W. A D gene is named only where the DNA matches it firmly. Not every row has a clone size; where given, it reads once, few, many or a size class.

d_gene	abundance	v_gene	j_gene	CDR3nt	CDR3aa
-	-	TRBV29-1	TRBJ1-1	TGCAGCGTGGAGAGGACCGGGGTGAACACTGAAGCTTTCTTT	CSVERTGVNTEAFF
TRBD2	-	TRBV11-2	TRBJ2-5	TGTGCCAGCAGCTTAGTGCGGGAGGCCTCGGAGACCCAGTACTTC	CASSLVREASETQYF
-	few	TRBV4-2	TRBJ2-7	TGTGCCAGCAGCCAAGATCCCGGGGGGCCGGGGGTGCTGTACTTC	CASSQDPGGPGVLYF
TRBD1	few	TRBV18	TRBJ1-1	TGTGCCAGCAGACAGGGGGCGAACACTGAAGCTTTCTTT	CASRQGANTEAFF
-	-	TRBV2	TRBJ2-5	TGTGCCAGCAGACGTGATGCGGAGACCCAGTACTTC	CASRRDAETQYF
-	few	TRBV12-3/TRBV12-4	TRBJ1-1	TGTGCCAGCAGATCCGCCGGGACGGTGAACACTGAAGCTTTCTTT	CASRSAGTVNTEAFF
TRBD1	-	TRBV19	TRBJ1-2	TGTGCCAGTTCGGGACAGCCTGTCTATGGCTACACCTTC	CASSGQPVYGYTF
TRBD1	few	TRBV20-1	TRBJ1-5	TGCAGTGGATCACAGGGGGACTTGTGGCCCCAGCATTTT	CSGSQGDLWPQHF
TRBD1	-	TRBV30	TRBJ2-7	TGTGCCTGGGACAGGGTAGAATACGAGCAGTACTTC	CAWDRVEYEQYF
TRBD1	-	TRBV20-1	TRBJ2-5	TGCAGTGCTAGAGATCCTTCAGGACAGGGAAAAAGAGAGACCCAGTACTTC	CSARDPSGQGKRETQYF
-	few	TRBV5-5	TRBJ2-2	TGTGCCAGCAGCCCAGTTCGGACCGGGGAGCTGTTTTTT	CASSPVRTGELFF
-	-	TRBV6-2/TRBV6-3	TRBJ2-7	TGTGCCAGCAGTTACCGGTGGGATCAAAACGAGCAGTACTTC	CASSYRWDQNEQYF
TRBD2	-	TRBV29-1	TRBJ2-3	TGCAGCGTTGATGCGAGACTAGCGGGAGGGCCCGATACGCAGTATTTT	CSVDARLAGGPDTQYF
-	few	TRBV18	TRBJ1-1	TGTGCCAGCTCACCCACCTTTACTGAAGCTTTCTTT	CASSPTFTEAFF
-	-	TRBV15	TRBJ2-7	TGTGCCACCAGCCGGGACAAGAACTACGAGCAGTACTTC	CATSRDKNYEQYF
TRBD2	few	TRBV10-3	TRBJ2-3	TGTGCCATCAGCCGTACTCTGGTGGGACTAGCGGGAGGAGGCACAGATACGCAGTATTTT	CAISRTLVGLAGGGTDTQYF
-	-	TRBV20-1	TRBJ2-5	TGCAGTGCTAGAGATGCGGCCGGTCTGGAGACCCAGTACTTC	CSARDAAGLETQYF
-	-	TRBV29-1	TRBJ2-1	TGCAGCGTTGACAGTAGAAACAATGAGCAGTTCTTC	CSVDSRNNEQFF
-	few	TRBV20-1	TRBJ2-1	TGCAGTGCTTGGGGATTGGGGAATGAGCAGTTCTTC	CSAWGLGNEQFF
-	-	TRBV4-3	TRBJ2-1	TGCGCCAGCAGCCAGCATTTGGACTACTACAATGAGCAGTTCTTC	CASSQHLDYYNEQFF
-	-	TRBV5-4	TRBJ2-4	TGTGCCAGCAGCCAGACGGGCAAAAACATTCAGTACTTC	CASSQTGKNIQYF
-	few	TRBV4-3	TRBJ1-3	TGCGCCAGCAGCCAACGGGGGGCTGGAAACACCATATATTTT	CASSQRGAGNTIYF
-	few	TRBV12-3/TRBV12-4	TRBJ1-2	TGTGCCAGCAGTTTAGGTGGGGTCGGAGGCTACACCTTC	CASSLGGVGGYTF
-	-	TRBV6-1	TRBJ2-7	TGTGCCAGCAGTGAATCTAGCAGCGGCAGAACCTACGAGCAGTACTTC	CASSESSSGRTYEQYF
TRBD1	-	TRBV15	TRBJ2-7	TGTGCCACCAGCAGAGAGGGGGCTGACAGGGGCTACGAGCAGTACTTC	CATSREGADRGYEQYF
TRBD2	many	TRBV27	TRBJ2-7	TGTGCCAGCAGCCCTAGCGGGAGCTCCTACGAGCAGTACTTC	CASSPSGSSYEQYF
-	-	TRBV5-6	TRBJ2-5	TGTGCCAGCAGCTTCCCAGGGGCCGAGACCCAGTACTTC	CASSFPGAETQYF
TRBD2	few	TRBV10-2	TRBJ2-7	TGCGCCAGCAGTGAGTGGGCGGGAGGGCCTTACGAGCAGTACTTC	CASSEWAGGPYEQYF
TRBD2	few	TRBV24-1	TRBJ2-2	TGTGCCACCAGTGATCCACAAGCGGGGACCGGGGAGCTGTTTTTT	CATSDPQAGTGELFF
-	-	TRBV5-1	TRBJ2-2	TGCGCCAGCAGCTTGGAGGCGCAGAACACCGGGGAGCTGTTTTTT	CASSLEAQNTGELFF
-	few	TRBV4-3	TRBJ1-5	TGCGCCAGCAGCCAAGTCGGCGGTAGCAATCAGCCCCAGCATTTT	CASSQVGGSNQPQHF
TRBD2	-	TRBV5-1	TRBJ2-7	TGCGCCAGCAATCCTAGCGGGAGAGACGAGCAGTACTTC	CASNPSGRDEQYF
-	-	TRBV29-1	TRBJ1-1	TGCAGCGGGGGGACCATGAACACTGAAGCTTTCTTT	CSGGTMNTEAFF
-	-	TRBV29-1	TRBJ2-1	TGCAGCGTTGTCGGCGGGCCGAGCTCCTACAATGAGCAGTTCTTC	CSVVGGPSSYNEQFF
-	-	TRBV4-3	TRBJ2-1	TGCGCCAGCAGCCAAGATTTCCGGCAGGGGAGGCACGCGGAGCAGTTCTTC	CASSQDFRQGRHAEQFF
-	-	TRBV2	TRBJ2-3	TGTGCCAGCAGCGGCCGTATGTGGCACCTCACAGATACGCAGTATTTT	CASSGRMWHLTDTQYF
-	-	TRBV6-1	TRBJ2-3	TGTGCCAGCAGGTTTGAGAGGAGCCTAAATAGAAGCACAGATACGCAGTATTTT	CASRFERSLNRSTDTQYF
-	many	TRBV5-1	TRBJ2-2	TGCGCCAGCAGCGAGGTTGCAGGGGCTCTCACCGGGGAGCTGTTTTTT	CASSEVAGALTGELFF
-	-	TRBV20-1	TRBJ2-5	TGCAGTGCTAGGGTCCCTTTTGAGGTCCAAGAGACCCAGTACTTC	CSARVPFEVQETQYF